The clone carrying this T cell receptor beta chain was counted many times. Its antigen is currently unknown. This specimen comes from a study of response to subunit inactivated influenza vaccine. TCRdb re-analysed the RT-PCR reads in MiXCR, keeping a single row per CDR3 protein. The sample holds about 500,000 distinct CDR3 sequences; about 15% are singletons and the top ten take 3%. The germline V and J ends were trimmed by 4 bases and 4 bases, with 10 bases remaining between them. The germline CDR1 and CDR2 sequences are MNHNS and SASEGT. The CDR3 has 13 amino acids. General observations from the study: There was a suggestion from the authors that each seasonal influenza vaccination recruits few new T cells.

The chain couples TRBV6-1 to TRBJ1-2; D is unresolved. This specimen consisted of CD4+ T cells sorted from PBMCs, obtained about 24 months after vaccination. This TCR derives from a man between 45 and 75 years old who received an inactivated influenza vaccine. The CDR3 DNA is TGTGCCAGCAGTGGACCGAAACTCTATGGCTACACCTTC. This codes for CASSGPKLYGYTF.